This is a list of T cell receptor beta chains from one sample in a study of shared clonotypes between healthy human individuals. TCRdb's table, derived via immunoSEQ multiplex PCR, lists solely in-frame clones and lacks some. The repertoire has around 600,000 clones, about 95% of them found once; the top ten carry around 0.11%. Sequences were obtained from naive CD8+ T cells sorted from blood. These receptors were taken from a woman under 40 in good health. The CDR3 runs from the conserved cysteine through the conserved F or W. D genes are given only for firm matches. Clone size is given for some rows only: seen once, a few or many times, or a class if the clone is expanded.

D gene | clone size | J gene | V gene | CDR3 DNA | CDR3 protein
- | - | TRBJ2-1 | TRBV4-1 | TGCGCCAGCAGCCAAGATCTAACCGGGTTTTCCTACAATGAGCAGTTCTTC | CASSQDLTGFSYNEQFF
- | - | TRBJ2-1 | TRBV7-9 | TGTGCCAGCAGCCCCGAGAGCCCGAGGAACAATGAGCAGTTCTTC | CASSPESPRNNEQFF
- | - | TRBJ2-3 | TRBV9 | TGTGCCAGCAGCGCCCAAAGCACAGATACGCAGTATTTT | CASSAQSTDTQYF
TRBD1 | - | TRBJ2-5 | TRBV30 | TGTGCCTGGAATCAAGGGGGCGTAGAGACCCAGTACTTC | CAWNQGGVETQYF
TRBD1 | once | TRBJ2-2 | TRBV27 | TGTGCCAGCAGTTATCTGACAGGGGGAACCGGGGAGCTGTTTTTT | CASSYLTGGTGELFF
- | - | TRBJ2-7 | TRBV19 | TGTGCCAGTAGCTTCGCAGGGTTCTCCTACGAGCAGTACTTC | CASSFAGFSYEQYF
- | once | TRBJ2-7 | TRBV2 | TGTGCCAGCAGTGACGGATCCCCCTACGAGCAGTACTTC | CASSDGSPYEQYF
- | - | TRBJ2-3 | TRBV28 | TGTGCCAGCAGTCCCCTAAGGCGGGGAAGGGCAGATACGCAGTATTTT | CASSPLRRGRADTQYF
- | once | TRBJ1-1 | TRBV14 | TGTGCCAGCAGCTTCCTTAGGGGGAGGGACACTGAAGCTTTCTTT | CASSFLRGRDTEAFF
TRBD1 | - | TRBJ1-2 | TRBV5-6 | TGTGCCAGCAGCCGGACAGGGGACTATGGCTACACCTTC | CASSRTGDYGYTF
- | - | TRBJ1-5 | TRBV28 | TGTGCCAGCAGTAAGACAGGAGGGATGAGCAATCAGCCCCAGCATTTT | CASSKTGGMSNQPQHF
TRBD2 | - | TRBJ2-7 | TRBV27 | TGTGCCAGCAGTCCCGCGGGACTAGCGGGAGAAGAGCAGTACTTC | CASSPAGLAGEEQYF
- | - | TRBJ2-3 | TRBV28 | TGTGCCAGCAGGGGACTTGCAGATACGCAGTATTTT | CASRGLADTQYF
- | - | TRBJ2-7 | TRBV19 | TGTGCCAGTAGCGTGGGGGGGGCAAGCTCCTACGAGCAGTACTTC | CASSVGGASSYEQYF
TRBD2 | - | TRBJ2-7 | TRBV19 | TGTGCCAGTACCTCCCCCGGGACTAGCGGGAGCGAGCAGTACTTC | CASTSPGTSGSEQYF
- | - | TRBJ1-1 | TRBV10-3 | TGTGCCATCAGTGAGTCGAGATGGACCTCGAACACTGAAGCTTTCTTT | CAISESRWTSNTEAFF
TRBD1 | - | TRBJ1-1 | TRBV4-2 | TGTGCCAGCAGCCAGAGGGGGACAGGGGGGGACACTGAAGCTTTCTTT | CASSQRGTGGDTEAFF
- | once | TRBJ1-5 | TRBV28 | TGTGCCAGCAGTTTGTTTTCGTTCGGGGAAAATCAGCCCCAGCATTTT | CASSLFSFGENQPQHF
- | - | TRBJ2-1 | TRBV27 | TGTGCCAGCAGTGCGGGGAGCAGTTACAATGAGCAGTTCTTC | CASSAGSSYNEQFF
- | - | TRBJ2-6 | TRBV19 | TGTGCCAGTAGTCCTCTGGGGGTTACTGGGGCCAACGTCCTGACTTTC | CASSPLGVTGANVLTF
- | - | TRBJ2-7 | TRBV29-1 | TGCAGCGTTAGGGGGGTCTACGAGCAGTACTTC | CSVRGVYEQYF
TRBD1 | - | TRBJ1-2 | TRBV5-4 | TGTGCCAGCAGCTTGGAGGGGGCATCTCTTGGCTACACCTTC | CASSLEGASLGYTF
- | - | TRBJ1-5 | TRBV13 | TGTGCCAGCAGCTTAGGTACCGGAGGAGGCAATCAGCCCCAGCATTTT | CASSLGTGGGNQPQHF
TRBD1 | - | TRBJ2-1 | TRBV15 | TGTGCCACCAGCAGGGGGAGGGACAGGGGGACCAATGAGCAGTTCTTC | CATSRGRDRGTNEQFF
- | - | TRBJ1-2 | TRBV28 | TGTGCCAGCAGTTTACGCGGGGGATCCGGCTACACCTTC | CASSLRGGSGYTF
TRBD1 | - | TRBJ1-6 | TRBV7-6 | TGTGCCAGCAGCTTAAGAGTTTTTGCGGACAGGGGGCCGAATTCACCCCTCCACTTT | CASSLRVFADRGPNSPLHF
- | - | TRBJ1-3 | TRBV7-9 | TGTGCCAGCAGCTTAATGGGACTCCAGCAAATTTATTCTGGAAACACCATATATTTT | CASSLMGLQQIYSGNTIYF
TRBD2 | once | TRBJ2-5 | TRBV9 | TGTGCCAGCAGCATAGGACTAGCGGGAGGGGGAGAGACCCAGTACTTC | CASSIGLAGGGETQYF
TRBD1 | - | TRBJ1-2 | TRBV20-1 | TGCAGTGCAGGACAGGTATACACCTTC | CSAGQVYTF
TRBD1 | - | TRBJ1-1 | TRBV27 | TGTGCCAGCAGTTTTGCATCAGGGGGATCGAACACTGAAGCTTTCTTT | CASSFASGGSNTEAFF
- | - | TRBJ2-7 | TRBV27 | TGTGCCAGCAGTGTTTCCGGGGTCTCCTACGAGCAGTACTTC | CASSVSGVSYEQYF
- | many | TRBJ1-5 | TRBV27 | TGTGCCACCCGGGCGGGCACGGGGCAGCCCCAGCATTTT | CATRAGTGQPQHF
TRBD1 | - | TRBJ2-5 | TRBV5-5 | TGTGCCAGCAGCACTAGGACAGGGTTCGACCAAGAGACCCAGTACTTC | CASSTRTGFDQETQYF
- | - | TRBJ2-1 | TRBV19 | TGTGCCAGTAGTCAGGGTAATGAGCAGTTCTTC | CASSQGNEQFF
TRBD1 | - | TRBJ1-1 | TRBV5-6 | TGTGCCAGCAGCTGGGGGACAGGAGTGAACACTGAAGCTTTCTTT | CASSWGTGVNTEAFF
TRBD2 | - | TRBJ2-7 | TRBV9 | TGTGCCAGCAGCCCATCCGGGACTAGCGGCTACGAGCAGTACTTC | CASSPSGTSGYEQYF
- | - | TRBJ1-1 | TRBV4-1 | TGCGCCAGCAGCCAGGAGGGACGGGTGAACACTGAAGCTTTCTTT | CASSQEGRVNTEAFF
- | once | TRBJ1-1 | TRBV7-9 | TGTGCCAGCAGCTTAGATGGGTTTGAAGCTTTCTTT | CASSLDGFEAFF
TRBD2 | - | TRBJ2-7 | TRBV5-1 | TGCGCCAGCAGCCCCAAGGGACTAGCGGGAGTATACGAGCAGTACTTC | CASSPKGLAGVYEQYF
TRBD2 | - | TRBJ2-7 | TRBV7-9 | TGTGCCAGCATCGAAGAAGATAGCGGGAGGGTCTACGAGCAGTACTTC | CASIEEDSGRVYEQYF
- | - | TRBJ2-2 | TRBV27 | TGTGCCAGCAGTTTATCGGGGTCCGGGTTGGGCACCGGGGAGCTGTTTTTT | CASSLSGSGLGTGELFF
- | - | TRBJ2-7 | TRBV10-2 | TGCGCCAGCAGAGGTGGAGGGGACGAGCAGTACTTC | CASRGGGDEQYF
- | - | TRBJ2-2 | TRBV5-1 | TGCGCCAGCAGCTCCGACACCGGGGAGCTGTTTTTT | CASSSDTGELFF
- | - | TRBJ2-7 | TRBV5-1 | TGCGCCAGCAGCTCCGATACGGTAAGCGAGCAGTACTTC | CASSSDTVSEQYF
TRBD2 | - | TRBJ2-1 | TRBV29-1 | TGCAGCGGGGGACTAGCGAGCTCCTACAATGAGCAGTTCTTC | CSGGLASSYNEQFF
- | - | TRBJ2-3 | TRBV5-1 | TGCGCCAGCAGCCCCGAAACAGATACGCAGTATTTT | CASSPETDTQYF
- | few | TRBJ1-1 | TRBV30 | TGTGCCTGGAGTGTACTCGGGGACGAAGCTTTCTTT | CAWSVLGDEAFF
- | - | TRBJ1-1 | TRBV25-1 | TGTGCCAGCAGTGAACCTGGGGGGGCCTCCACTGAAGCTTTCTTT | CASSEPGGASTEAFF
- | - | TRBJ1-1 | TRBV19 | TGTGCCAGTAGTATTCGGGCCGCGGGGACTGAAGCTTTCTTT | CASSIRAAGTEAFF
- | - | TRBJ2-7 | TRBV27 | TGTGCCAGCAGTCCGGGGGCGGGGGTGCCTCCTGGCGAGCAGTACTTC | CASSPGAGVPPGEQYF
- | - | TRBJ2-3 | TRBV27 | TGTGCCAGCAGTCCTACAGGGAATACGCAGTATTTT | CASSPTGNTQYF
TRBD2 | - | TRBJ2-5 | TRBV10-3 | TGTGCCATCAGTGACCCTAGCGGGAGGTCACAAGAGACCCAGTACTTC | CAISDPSGRSQETQYF
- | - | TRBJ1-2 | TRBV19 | TGTGCCACCAACCTCGACGTTGAGTCACATGGCTACACCTTC | CATNLDVESHGYTF
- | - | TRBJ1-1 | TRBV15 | TGTGCCACCAGCAGGGGACGAGGGACCACCCCTGGAGCTTTCTTT | CATSRGRGTTPGAFF
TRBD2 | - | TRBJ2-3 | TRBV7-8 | TGTGCCAGCAGCTCCGGGACTAGCGGGAGGGTTAGCACAGATACGCAGTATTTT | CASSSGTSGRVSTDTQYF
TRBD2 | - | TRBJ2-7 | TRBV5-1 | TGCGCCAGCAGCCCAACCCCGGCTAGCGGGACCTACGAGCAGTACTTC | CASSPTPASGTYEQYF
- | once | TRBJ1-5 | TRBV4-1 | TGCGCCAGCAGCCGAGATACAGGGACGAATCAGCCCCAGCATTTT | CASSRDTGTNQPQHF
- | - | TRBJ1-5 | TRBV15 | TGTGCCACCAGCCTCACCGAGGGGGATCAGCCCCAGCATTTT | CATSLTEGDQPQHF
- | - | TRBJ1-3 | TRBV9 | TGTGCCAGCAGCGTAGACTATCCCCCCTCTGGAAACACCATATATTTT | CASSVDYPPSGNTIYF
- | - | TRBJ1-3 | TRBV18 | TGTGCCAGCTCACCACCAGTGTCCTGGGTTTACTCTGGAAACACCATATATTTT | CASSPPVSWVYSGNTIYF